This T cell receptor (beta chain) was sequenced in a study of blood T cell repertoires in COVID-19. The V gene end was trimmed by 8 bases and the J gene end by 6 bases; junction bases not matched to a gene: 14. The length of the CDR3 is 14 residues. Germline values: CDR1 GTSNPN, CDR2 SVGIG (reference sequence). In the original processing: Counts of nucleated cells, estimated from reference gene primer amplification, were obtained. Clones were sequenced by immunoSEQ multiplex PCR, and TCRdb holds only the in-frame ones, with some missing. V and J calls and clone size are those listed in that table; D and trimming were worked out from the DNA. The data show 200,000 or so clones, roughly 87% seen once.

The source material was peripheral blood. The sequence was collected from a man aged 40-50 years with active or convalescent COVID-19. J is TRBJ1-1 and V is TRBV30; 8 bases match TRBD1. CDR3 in amino acids: CARRADRGTSEAFF. The CDR3 coding sequence is TGTGCCCGACGCGCCGACAGGGGCACTTCTGAAGCTTTCTTT.